This T cell receptor (beta chain) was identified during a study of identical twins (dated by TCRdb to about 2016). Regarding the complete study: To test whether fetal clonotypes persist, the study used deep sequencing on TCR alpha and beta repertoires from monozygotic twins, unrelated adults of various ages, and cord blood. Replicate twin experiments were performed at different times using different library preparation protocols to rule out contamination. Results and caveats for the whole study, not just this receptor: Compared with coincidental sharing between unrelated individuals, out-of-frame TCR alpha sequences shared between twins had an excess of sequences with low generation probability. Out-of-frame TCR alpha sharing in monozygotic twins was systematically underestimated by recombination models, whereas sharing between unrelated individuals was in agreement with the recombination models. Abundant cord blood beta clonotypes carried fewer insertions; young adult naive repertoires showed a weaker similar trend, while memory repertoires showed none. A weaker excess of twin sharing was found in beta out-of-frame sequences because the signal-to-noise ratio was lowered by fewer shared sequences. Zero-insertion analyses could be partly confounded by invariant T cells such as MAIT and iNKT, though diverse VJ usage argued against such confounding for most clonotypes. Because the same donors could not be followed over many years, conclusions were based on cross-sectional statistical analysis.

Every donor was a healthy Caucasian. Three pairs of female monozygotic twins, all aged about 18 to 30 years, made up the twin cohort. Positive isolation kits from Invitrogen were used to isolate the CD4+ and CD8+ T cell populations. In the germline V gene (reference sequence), CDR1 corresponds to SEHNR and CDR2 to FQNEAQ. The junction carries 16 bases between V and J, which are trimmed by 5 bases and 2 bases respectively. The CDR3 starts with the cysteine, ends with the phenylalanine, and has 15 residues. Solely the CDR3 DNA is kept, with 45 bases framed from the first base. Library preparation was by 5' RACE. TCRdb shows the sequencer as Illumina HiSeq 2000. Template switching introduced a universal primer binding site; the final cDNA contained a unique molecular identifier, enabling accurate counting of TCR cDNA molecules. Specific primers in the conserved constant-segment region were used to synthesize first-strand cDNA for the TCR alpha and beta chains. Each cDNA library was double barcoded, with a SMART-Mk sample barcode plus Illumina barcodes, to control for contamination. TruSeq adapter sequences along with Illumina sample barcodes were introduced in two successive PCR steps. Sequencing of the TCR alpha and beta cDNA libraries was done on the Illumina HiSeq platform using custom primers. The paper's processing steps were these. MiGEC was used to process raw reads and extract unique molecular identifiers, and MiXCR was used to find CDR3 positions. Recombination models were inferred per individual with the repgenHMM and IGoR tools using an EM algorithm. Shared clonotypes were analyzed with the tcR package in R, and sharing was normalized by the product of cloneset sizes. To study raw recombination without the effects of thymic and clonal selection, out-of-frame nonproductive sequences were analyzed. The public sequencing data were trimmed at Q25 with fastp and processed into clonotypes with MiXCR by TCRdb, which kept only in-frame beta chains. Records with the same CDR3 protein are collapsed into one entry carrying the most frequent genes and DNA. The V and J calls shown here were made by TCRdb, not taken from the authors' results. For this sample there are about 550,000 distinct CDR3 sequences; around 24% appear just once. Together, the top ten hold 0.48% of the sample.

For this clonotype: Its antigen remains unidentified. No much larger clone exists at a distance of one base, and base qualities are not known.

This sample was shared with a second study, whose subject was yellow fever vaccine responses in identical twins. From the second report: According to the authors, the vaccine-induced T cell response in identical twins seemed to be partly convergent and partly specific to each individual. Focusing on identical twins, the study followed the T cell clones that responded to the vaccine, and did so with precision.

The clonotype originates from a woman in her late teens or twenties in good health. The chain is made from TRBV7-9 and TRBJ2-7; too little of a D gene remains to name it. Input material: CD4+ T cells sorted from blood. The DNA reads as follows: TGTGCCAGCAGCAGCGTACCTCATGCTACCTACGAGCAGTACTTC. Its translation is CASSSVPHATYEQYF.